A single sample is the source of the 28 T cell receptor beta chains below, sequenced in a study of T cells in Graves' hyperthyroidism and ophthalmopathy. TCR beta CDR3 regions were amplified from RNA transcripts. When the TCR CDR3 underwent first-round RT-PCR, the HTBI primer set was used. MiXCR, run by TCRdb on the multiplex PCR reads, gives a single entry per CDR3 protein. The sample has around 500,000 distinct CDR3 sequences, about an eighth seen once. The sample consisted of blood. The receptors here all came from a woman younger than 35 with Graves' hyperthyroidism.

This clonotype was counted between two and nine times. The rearrangement joins TRBV5-1 to TRBJ2-7; 8 bases agree with TRBD1. Unmatched junction bases numbered 2, after V lost 0 bases and J lost 6 bases. Germline V gene sequence: CDR1 SGHRS, CDR2 YFSETQ. CDR3 length equals 13 residues. The CDR3 DNA is TGCGCCAGCAGCTTGGCCGGGACAGGCGAGCAGTACGTC. It is translated as CASSLAGTGEQYV.

Regarding this clonotype: Possible read error: a much larger clone is one base away. The chain employs TRBV3-1 and TRBJ2-1; TRBD2 might be the D (5 bases). This CDR3 contains 16 residues. The ends were cut back, 0 bases at V and 4 bases at J, with 13 bases in the middle. The V gene's germline CDR1 is LGHDT and CDR2 YNNKEL (reference sequence). The CDR3 is CASSQESGDPYNEQFF. The CDR3 DNA reads as TGTGCCAGCAGCCAAGAAAGCGGCGACCCGTACAATGAGCAGTTCTTC.

This chain joins TRBV20-1 and TRBJ2-5; 10 nucleotides line up with TRBD2. This CDR3 contains 13 residues. The J segment lost 5 bases and the V segment lost 7 bases, leaving 7 bases of the junction unmatched. Germline assignment: CDR1 DFQATT and CDR2 SNEGSKA (reference sequence). The CDR3 protein is CSGEAGGYETQYF. As DNA, the CDR3 is TGCAGTGGGGAAGCGGGAGGGTATGAGACCCAGTACTTC.

In its sample, this clonotype was seen many times. This chain uses TRBV3-1 with TRBJ1-1; D not resolved. The CDR3 contains 15 residues. V dropped 1 base and J dropped 4 bases, with 13 bases sitting between them. Germline V lookup: CDR1 LGHDT, CDR2 YNNKEL (reference sequence). The CDR3: CASSQVVGWGTEAFF. The CDR3, as DNA: TGTGCCAGCAGCCAAGTTGTAGGATGGGGCACTGAAGCTTTCTTT.

About this clonotype: A junction end diverges from the germline sequence, so it may reflect a read error. The chain is built from TRBV6-1 and TRBJ2-3, with 13 bases matching TRBD2. Germline V gives CDR1 MNHNS, CDR2 SASEGT. The CDR3 is made up of 17 amino acids. For the CDR3, the DNA is TGCGCCAGCAGTGAGGGACTAGCGGGGCCAACGGTGGATACGCGGTATTTT. The encoded protein is CASSEGLAGPTVDTRYF.

This chain connects TRBV3-1 to TRBJ2-5, with 7 bases that match TRBD1. The V segment lost 0 bases and the J segment 1 base; nucleotides outside the gene matches: 14. The germline CDR1 and CDR2 sequences are LGHDT and YNNKEL (reference sequence). The CDR3 consists of 19 residues. In nucleotides, the CDR3 is TGTGCCAGCAGCCAAGATGCTTTATGGGCAGGACAGGTCCAAGAGACCCAGTACTTC. This gives the protein CASSQDALWAGQVQETQYF.

This clonotype was seen repeatedly, ten times or more. The genes are TRBV3-1 and TRBJ2-3; 8 positions agree with TRBD2. The germline V gene encodes CDR1 LGHDT and CDR2 YNNKEL (reference sequence). This CDR3 contains 18 residues. V lost 1 base to trimming and J lost 2 bases; unmatched junction nucleotides: 11. The DNA for the CDR3 is TGTGCCAGCAGCCAAGCGGGCCGGGGGGGACCGAACACAGATACGCAGTATTTT. This encodes CASSQAGRGGPNTDTQYF.

In this sample, this clonotype turned up many times. The genes are TRBV6-5 and TRBJ2-1; unclear D gene. The CDR3 spans 16 residues. Germline V gene lookup returns CDR1 MNHEY and CDR2 SVGAGI. Trimming left V 0 bases short and J 0 bases short, with 9 bases between. The CDR3 nucleotides read TGTGCCAGCAGTTACTCAGCGTGGAGCTCCTACAATGAGCAGTTCTTC. Protein sequence: CASSYSAWSSYNEQFF.

This clonotype has a count of ten or more. The chain has TRBV6-5 and TRBJ2-3; possibly TRBD2 for D (6 bases). V was clipped by 2 bases and J by 1 base, with 10 bases between them. The germline V gene encodes CDR1 MNHEY and CDR2 SVGAGI. The CDR3 consists of 15 residues. The CDR3 loop reads CASSYIAEGTDTQYF. The CDR3 region has the DNA TGTGCCAGCAGTTACATAGCGGAAGGCACAGATACGCAGTATTTT.

The chain couples TRBV20-1 to TRBJ1-5; the D gene is possibly TRBD1 (6 bases). The CDR3 extends over 16 amino acids. The germline V gene has CDR1 DFQATT and CDR2 SNEGSKA (reference sequence). Trimming stripped 6 bases from V and 1 base from J, with 19 bases between. The CDR3 nucleotides are TGCAGTGCCATGCGACTACCGGGACAAAGCAATCAGCCCCAGCATTTT. This sequence encodes CSAMRLPGQSNQPQHF.

With regard to this clonotype: A much larger clone differs from this one at a single base, so this may be a read error. This chain joins TRBV2 and TRBJ2-1, with TRBD2 identical over 11 bases. Germline lookup yields CDR1 SNHLY and CDR2 FYNNEI. This CDR3 is built from 15 residues. J lost 6 bases, V lost 7 bases, and 8 bases had no gene match. CDR3 DNA sequence: TGTGCCAGCAATATTAGCGGGAGGGGACCCAATGAGCAGTTCTTC. It yields the protein CASNISGRGPNEQFF. The full variable domain, rest sourced from reference TRBV2 and TRBJ2-1, is EPEVTQTPSHQVTQMGQEVILRCVPISNHLYFYWYRQILGQKVEFLVSFYNNEISEKSEIFDDQFSVERPDGSNFTLKIRSTKLEDSAMYFCASNISGRGPNEQFFGPGTRLTVL.

This clonotype was observed many times. Written as DNA, the CDR3 is TGTGCCAGCAGTTTCCAGGCGGATAATTCACCCCTCCACTTT. Translating it yields CASSFQADNSPLHF. This rearrangement joins TRBV12-3 or TRBV12-4 to TRBJ1-6; D not resolved. The CDR3 is made up of 14 amino acids. The V end was cut by 3 bases, the J end by 5 bases, with 8 bases between.

This clonotype was seen ten or more times. This chain joins TRBV6-5 and TRBJ2-1, with unresolved D. V lost 0 bases and J lost 9, with 6 bases in between. Per germline, CDR1 MNHEY and CDR2 SVGAGI. This CDR3 contains 12 residues. The CDR3, as DNA: TGTGCCAGCAGTTACTCGAGAAGTGAGCAGTTCTTC. Amino acids: CASSYSRSEQFF.

A note on this clonotype: This sequence may be a read error, since a much larger clone differs from it by one base. The rearrangement uses TRBV30 and TRBJ1-5, with D possibly TRBD1 on 6 matching bases. Germline assignment: CDR1 GTSNPN and CDR2 SVGIG (reference sequence). This CDR3 has 13 amino acids. CDR3 DNA: TGTACCTGGAGTCCGAGGGGGAATCAGCCCCAGCATTTT. It specifies CTWSPRGNQPQHF.

This clonotype was recorded at least ten times. The V and J genes are TRBV6-1 and TRBJ2-7, with D unclear. The CDR3 has 14 amino acids. CDR1 MNHNS and CDR2 SASEGT come from the germline V gene. V was shortened by 0 bases and J by 1 base, with 7 bases between the two germline ends. CDR3 bases: TGTGCCAGCAGTGAAGCGTATCGATCCTACGAGCAGTACTTC. This codes for CASSEAYRSYEQYF.

This clonotype has only a few counts. The chain links TRBV6-7 to TRBJ2-7; tentative D call: TRBD1 (5 bases). TRBV6-7 is an ORF, with its function uncertain. V was clipped by 4 bases and J by 3 bases, with 10 bases between them. The CDR3 spans 13 residues. The CDR3 sequence is CASSSSGHYEQYF. The CDR3 DNA reads TGTGCCAGCAGTTCCTCAGGACACTACGAGCAGTACTTC.

The chain uses TRBV11-2 and TRBJ2-1; tentative D call: TRBD1 (5 bases). The CDR3 loop spans 15 amino acids. Per the germline V gene, CDR1 is SGHAT and CDR2 is FQNNGV. The ends were cut back, 0 bases at V and 8 bases at J, with 14 bases in the middle. As DNA, the CDR3 is TGTGCCAGCAGCTTAGAGGACACGCCTTGGGATGAGCAGTTCTTC. Translating gives CASSLEDTPWDEQFF.

Ten or more counts support this clonotype. The chain couples TRBV7-8 to TRBJ1-1; D is undetermined. Germline V gene data show CDR1 as SGHVS and CDR2 as FQNEAQ. The CDR3 has 13 amino acids. V lost 3 bases and J lost 2, with 7 bases in between. The CDR3 here is CASSFPENTEAFF. The CDR3 nucleotides read TGTGCCAGCAGCTTCCCGGAAAACACTGAAGCTTTCTTT.

This clonotype was detected a few times. V usage is TRBV24-1 and J usage is TRBJ2-7; the D is unclear. V was pared by 2 bases and J by 3 bases, with 7 bases between. Per germline, CDR1 KGHDR and CDR2 SFDVKD. There are 13 residues in the CDR3. CDR3 loop: CATSDSVGYEQYF. CDR3 coding DNA: TGTGCCACCAGTGATTCCGTGGGCTACGAGCAGTACTTC.

This clonotype has ten or more counts. This rearrangement joins TRBV19 to TRBJ1-2; D call uncertain. V gave up 5 bases and J gave up 1 base, with 14 bases separating them. Germline V gene lookup returns CDR1 LNHDA and CDR2 SQIVND (reference sequence). The CDR3 loop spans 15 amino acids. The CDR3, as DNA: TGTGCCAGTAGTCGTCTGGACGTGGGTAACTATGGCTACACCTTC. Its translation: CASSRLDVGNYGYTF.

This clonotype came up many times. The chain carries TRBV3-1 and TRBJ2-4, with 9 bases lining up with TRBD2. The J segment lost 7 bases and the V segment lost 6 bases, leaving 7 bases of the junction unmatched. This CDR3 region has 14 residues. CDR1 and CDR2 from the germline V gene are LGHDT and YNNKEL (reference sequence). CDR3: CASSLAGIGNIQYF. The CDR3 DNA reads TGTGCCAGCAGTCTAGCGGGAATAGGGAACATTCAGTACTTC.

This clonotype was seen ten or more times. CDR3 region: CASSLTPSGVADTQYF. For the CDR3, the DNA is TGTGCCAGCAGTTTAACGCCCAGCGGCGTAGCAGATACGCAGTATTTT. V gene TRBV27 combines with J gene TRBJ2-3, with D tentatively TRBD2 (5 bases). This CDR3 comprises 16 residues. Germline values: CDR1 MNHEY, CDR2 SMNVEV (reference sequence). The V end was cut by 2 bases, the J end by 4 bases, with 16 bases between.

This clonotype was recorded at least ten times. The chain combines TRBV10-3 with TRBJ1-1, with D perhaps matching TRBD1 (5 bases). The CDR3 length is 14 residues. Looked up from germline, CDR1 is ENHRY and CDR2 is SYGVKD. The germline V and J ends were trimmed by 4 bases and 4 bases, with 13 bases remaining between them. The CDR3 region has the DNA TGTGCCATCAGTGCGGGGGGTGAAGGCACTGAAGCTTTCTTT. Its protein is CAISAGGEGTEAFF.

This clonotype was counted at least ten times. Mismatch with germline at one junction end may stem from a read error. V is TRBV7-2 and J is TRBJ2-2, with TRBD2 identical over 8 bases. The CDR3 totals 17 residues. The V gene's germline CDR1 is SGHTA and CDR2 FQGNSA. CDR3: CASRLGSGRIYTGELFF. The CDR3 nucleotides read TGTGCCAGCAGGTTAGGGAGCGGGAGAATCTACACCGGGGAGCTGTTTTTT.

The chain recombines TRBV5-1 with TRBJ2-2, with 8 positions matching TRBD1. Germline V lookup: CDR1 SGHRS, CDR2 YFSETQ. The V and J ends lost 8 bases and 4 bases, in that order; junction bases with no gene match: 7. This CDR3 has 14 amino acids. CDR3 bases: TGCGCCAGTGATGGACAGGGTACCACCGGGGAGCTGTTTTTT. The encoded protein is CASDGQGTTGELFF.

The V call is TRBV18, the J call TRBJ2-5; weak D call: TRBD1 (7 bases). The CDR3 has 14 residues. Trimming cost V 6 bases and J 2 bases, with 13 bases left between them. Germline V gene lookup returns CDR1 KGHSH and CDR2 LQKENI. The CDR3 nucleotides are TGTGCCAGCTCCTCTCAGGGGGGACAAGAGACCCAGTACTTC. It yields the protein CASSSQGGQETQYF.

The chain recombines TRBV24-1 with TRBJ1-5; D remains ambiguous. The CDR3 runs to 14 residues. V lost 4 bases to trimming and J lost 4 bases, with 10 bases between them. CDR1 is KGHDR and CDR2 is SFDVKD in the germline V gene. CDR3 bases: TGTGCCACCAGTGACCAAGTCAGTAATCAGCCCCAGCATTTT. Translated: CATSDQVSNQPQHF.

In its sample, this clonotype was seen many times. This rearrangement joins TRBV20-1 to TRBJ2-5; TRBD2 matches at 13 bases. J gave up 1 base and V 3 bases, and 8 bases lay outside the gene matches. The CDR3 is 17 residues long. CDR1 DFQATT and CDR2 SNEGSKA come from the germline V gene (reference sequence). As DNA, the CDR3 is TGCAGTGCTAGCCTCCCGGGACTAGCGGGAAGCCAAGAGACCCAGTACTTC. Its protein is CSASLPGLAGSQETQYF.